The TCR beta chain described here comes from a study of control samples from healthy donors and cancer patients. Trimming cost V 0 bases and J 4 bases, with 9 bases left between them. The CDR3 runs to 14 residues. CDR1 MNHEY and CDR2 SVGEGT come from the germline V gene. Repertoires were generated with immunoSEQ multiplex PCR, while TCRdb's copy carries only in-frame clones and drops some. The sample contains 350,000 to 450,000 clones, 75% to 95% of which appear only once. This receptor was identified in a man aged 35 to 55 with head and neck cancer. Sample: PBMCs. The chain has TRBV6-2 or TRBV6-3 and TRBJ1-1; D gene unclear. CDR3 sequence reads: CASSYSFLGTEAFF. The DNA of the CDR3 is TGTGCCAGCAGTTACTCGTTTTTAGGCACTGAAGCTTTCTTT.